Presented here are 12 T cell receptor beta chains from one specimen sequenced in a study of CD8+ T cells in alopecia areata. Treatment in this sample: oral pan-JAK inhibitor, 5-10 mg twice daily. RNA extraction was followed by reverse transcription into cDNA, which acted as the sequencing template. TCRdb keeps only in-frame clones here, not all; method: immunoSEQ multiplex PCR. The repertoire holds under 300,000 clones, with about three fifths as singletons. Sequencing used CD4+ T cells sorted from blood, obtained around week 54, from a patient treated with tofacitinib. The receptors here all came from a human donor with alopecia areata.

This chain uses TRBV25-1 with TRBJ2-1; 7 positions match TRBD1. From germline, CDR1 is MGHDK and CDR2 SYGVNS. V lost 2 bases to trimming and J lost 5 bases; unmatched junction nucleotides: 6. The CDR3 runs to 15 residues. The CDR3 is CASSERQGLDNEQFF. CDR3 nucleotides: TGTGCCAGCAGTGAAAGACAGGGCTTGGACAATGAGCAGTTCTTC. The full variable domain, rest sourced from reference TRBV25-1 and TRBJ2-1, is EADIYQTPRYLVIGTGKKITLECSQTMGHDKMYWYQQDPGMELHLIHYSYGVNSTEKGDLSSESTVSRIRTEHFPLTLESARPSHTSQYLCASSERQGLDNEQFFGPGTRLTVL.

The chain uses TRBV6-5 and TRBJ2-5, with 9 bases identical to TRBD2. Germline V gene data show CDR1 as MNHEY and CDR2 as SVGAGI. This CDR3 is built from 14 residues. Germline trimming cut 4 bases from V and 5 bases from J; bases unmatched to any gene: 5. The CDR3 protein is CASSSLSGGETQYF. The CDR3 DNA follows: TGTGCCAGCAGTTCTCTTAGCGGGGGTGAGACCCAGTACTTC.

This chain uses TRBV30 with TRBJ1-2; D uncertain. This CDR3 spans 14 amino acids. CDR1 is GTSNPN, CDR2 SVGIG, per germline (reference sequence). V was cut by 2 bases and J by 7 bases, with 17 bases left in between. The CDR3 bases are TGTGCCTGGAGTCCCCTCCTAACGGTGGGTGGCTACACCTTC. Translating it yields CAWSPLLTVGGYTF.

The CDR3: CATSRDYRGTPLSNQPQHF. CDR3 DNA: TGTGCCACCAGCAGAGATTACAGGGGGACCCCGCTTAGCAATCAGCCCCAGCATTTT. The chain employs TRBV15 and TRBJ1-5; 8 positions agree with TRBD1. The CDR3 consists of 19 residues. Trimming at V came to 0 bases and at J to 0 bases, leaving 10 bases not matched to a gene. Germline assignment: CDR1 LNHNV and CDR2 YYDKDF (reference sequence).

There are a few counts of this clone. The chain employs TRBV15 and TRBJ2-7; perhaps TRBD2 as D (5 bases). V lost 1 base and J 5 bases, leaving 15 bases between the germline ends. This CDR3 is built from 15 residues. Germline assignment: CDR1 LNHNV and CDR2 YYDKDF (reference sequence). This CDR3 reads CATSRGGEKGNEQYF. The CDR3 coding sequence is TGTGCCACCAGCAGAGGTGGGGAGAAGGGAAACGAGCAGTACTTC. Supplemented by reference TRBV15 and TRBJ2-7, the full variable domain reads DAMVIQNPRYQVTQFGKPVTLSCSQTLNHNVMYWYQQKSSQAPKLLFHYYDKDFNNEADTPDNFQSRRPNTSFCFLDIRSPGLGDTAMYLCATSRGGEKGNEQYFGPGTRLTVT.

This chain joins TRBV29-1 and TRBJ2-5; possibly TRBD1 for D (6 bases). CDR3 length equals 12 residues. The germline V gene has CDR1 SQVTM and CDR2 ANQGSEA. Trimming took 8 bases from V and 3 from J, leaving 13 bases between them. In DNA, the CDR3 is TGCAGCTTCGGACAGAAGGAAGAGACCCAGTACTTC. It encodes CSFGQKEETQYF.

The chain carries TRBV5-1 and TRBJ2-3, with D possibly being TRBD2 (5 bases). Germline-derived CDR1 and CDR2 are SGHRS and YFSETQ. CDR3 length: 14 residues. Trimming cost V 0 bases and J 7 bases, with 12 bases left between them. The CDR3 DNA follows: TGCGCCAGCAGCTTGGCGGGGAGTTCGAATACGCAGTATTTT. Its protein product is CASSLAGSSNTQYF.

V and J are TRBV5-4 and TRBJ2-6; tentatively, D is TRBD1 (6 bases). Trimming cost V 4 bases and J 1 base, with 9 bases left between them. The CDR3 loop spans 15 amino acids. Germline V gene lookup returns CDR1 SGHNT and CDR2 YYREEE (reference sequence). CDR3 coding DNA: TGTGCCAGCAGCACCGACAGGTCTGGGGCCAACGTCCTGACTTTC. Protein product: CASSTDRSGANVLTF.

This clone was detected only a few times. The chain is built from TRBV5-4 and TRBJ1-1; possible D gene TRBD1, 5 bases. Germline assignment: CDR1 SGHNT and CDR2 YYREEE (reference sequence). This CDR3 has 17 residues. V lost 0 bases to trimming and J lost 1 base, with 16 bases between them. Here the CDR3 reads CASSLEWGETSNTEAFF. CDR3 coding DNA: TGTGCCAGCAGCTTGGAATGGGGGGAAACATCGAACACTGAAGCTTTCTTT.

The V gene is TRBV30, the J gene TRBJ1-4; D ambiguous. Germline V gives CDR1 GTSNPN, CDR2 SVGIG (reference sequence). This CDR3 is 14 amino acids long. The V and J ends lost 2 bases and 8 bases respectively, with 15 bases between them. As DNA, the CDR3 is TGTGCCTGGAGTCCAACATCTAGGGCGGAAAAACTGTTTTTT. Amino acids: CAWSPTSRAEKLFF.

The chain is built from TRBV9 and TRBJ2-5, with 7 bases lining up with TRBD1. CDR1 is SGDLS, CDR2 YYNGEE, per germline. This CDR3 has 14 amino acids. V gave up 0 bases and J gave up 5 bases; unmatched junction bases: 4. The CDR3 protein is CASSVERGHETQYF. Here the CDR3 DNA reads TGTGCCAGCAGCGTAGAGAGGGGGCATGAGACCCAGTACTTC.

The V gene is TRBV29-1, the J gene TRBJ1-1, with TRBD1 matching 7 bases. The V gene end was trimmed by 6 bases and the J gene end by 4 bases; junction bases not matched to a gene: 8. Germline values: CDR1 SQVTM, CDR2 ANQGSEA. The CDR3 is 13 amino acids. CDR3 sequence reads: CSVTGARGTEAFF. CDR3 in DNA: TGCAGCGTAACAGGGGCCAGGGGCACTGAAGCTTTCTTT.